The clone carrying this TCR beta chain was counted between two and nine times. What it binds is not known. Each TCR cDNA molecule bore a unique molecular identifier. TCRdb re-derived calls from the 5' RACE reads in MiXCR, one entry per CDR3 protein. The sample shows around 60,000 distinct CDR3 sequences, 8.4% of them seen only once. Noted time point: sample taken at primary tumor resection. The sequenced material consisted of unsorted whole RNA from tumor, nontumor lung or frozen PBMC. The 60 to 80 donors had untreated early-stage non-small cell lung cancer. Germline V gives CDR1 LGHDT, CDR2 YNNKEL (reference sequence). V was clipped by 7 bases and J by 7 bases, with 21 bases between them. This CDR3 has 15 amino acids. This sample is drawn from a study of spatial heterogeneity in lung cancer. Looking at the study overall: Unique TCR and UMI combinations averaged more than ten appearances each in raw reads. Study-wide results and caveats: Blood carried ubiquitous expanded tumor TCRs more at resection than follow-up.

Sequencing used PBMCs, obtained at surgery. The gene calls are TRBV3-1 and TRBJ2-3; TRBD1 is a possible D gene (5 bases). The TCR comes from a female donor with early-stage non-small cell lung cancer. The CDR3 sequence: CASTAARTPQNTQYF. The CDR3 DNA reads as TGTGCCAGCACCGCCGCCCGGACACCACAGAATACGCAGTATTTT.